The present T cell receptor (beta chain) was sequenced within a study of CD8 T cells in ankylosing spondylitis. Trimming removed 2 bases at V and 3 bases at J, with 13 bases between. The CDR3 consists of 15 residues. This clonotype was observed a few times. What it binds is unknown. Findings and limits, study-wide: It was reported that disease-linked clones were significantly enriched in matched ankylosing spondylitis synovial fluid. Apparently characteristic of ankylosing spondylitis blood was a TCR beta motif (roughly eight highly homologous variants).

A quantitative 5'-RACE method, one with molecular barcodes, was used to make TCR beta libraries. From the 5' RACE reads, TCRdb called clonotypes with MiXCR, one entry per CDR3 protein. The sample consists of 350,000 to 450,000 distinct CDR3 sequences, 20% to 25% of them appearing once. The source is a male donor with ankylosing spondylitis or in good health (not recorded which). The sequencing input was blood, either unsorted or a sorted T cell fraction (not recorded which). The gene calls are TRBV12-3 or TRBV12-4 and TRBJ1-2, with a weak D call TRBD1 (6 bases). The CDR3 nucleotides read TGTGCCAGCAGTTTACTTAGACAGGATGACTATGGCTACACCTTC. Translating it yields CASSLLRQDDYGYTF.